This T cell receptor beta chain was profiled in a study of CXCR3-negative and CXCR3-positive naive CD8 T cells. Germline CDR1 is ENHRY and CDR2 is SYGVKD. The CDR3 is 13 amino acids. UMI-labeled TRB cDNA libraries were prepared by 5' RACE. TCRdb reprocessed the 5' RACE reads and stores each CDR3 protein as one record, lacking DNA. This sample contains about 80,000 distinct CDR3 sequences. The chain links TRBV10-3 to TRBJ2-7. The sequencing sample was made of naive CXCR3- CD8+ T cells from blood. Documented subset: CD45RO-CCR7+CD27+CD95- naive CD8+ T cells lacking CXCR3 (TNR3-). The sequence was obtained from a human donor in good health. Some clones in this sample may be carry-over from other donors' samples. CDR3 region: CAISLDGSYEQYF.